The clone carrying this TCR beta chain was seen a single time. Its antigen is not known. Noted time point: cycle 4 day 1 (C4D1), after five to seven weeks of nivolumab. Brentuximab vedotin exposure varied, and every patient relapsed after autologous stem cell transplantation. After thawing, PBMCs were subjected to magnetic negative selection to isolate CD8+ T cells. Complete response, partial response or progressive disease was recorded as best response. In germline, CDR1 is SEHNR, CDR2 FQNEAQ (reference sequence). Trimming cost V 5 bases and J 6 bases; bases outside gene matches: 6. This CDR3 spans 15 amino acids. The data stem from a study of PD-1 blockade in classical Hodgkin lymphoma. This table comes from immunoSEQ multiplex PCR, and its TCRdb copy is limited to in-frame clones, with some not included. The sample has 15,000 to 20,000 clones, roughly nine tenths seen once; the top ten hold over 4%.

Study findings and constraints: Nivolumab initiation under 1 year post-ASCT meant exclusion. Newly diagnosed patients were said to have less baseline TCR diversity than healthy donors did. Complete responders entered with baseline diversity on par with newly diagnosed patients, the results showed.

The receptor comes from a human donor with classical Hodgkin lymphoma. The sequences come from CD8+ T cells from blood, collected before the fourth cycle of nivolumab. This chain connects TRBV7-9 to TRBJ1-6, with 8 positions matching TRBD1. The CDR3 DNA is TGTGCCAGCAGCGTGGACAGGGTAGTTAATTCACCCCTCCACTTT. Amino acids: CASSVDRVVNSPLHF.